Below are 17 T cell receptor beta chains sequenced from a single sample in a study of identical twins. TCRdb used MiXCR to reprocess the 5' RACE reads, holding one entry per CDR3 protein. The table has about 660,000 distinct CDR3 sequences, 8.5% to 9.5% seen once. These same data were also listed under a study on yellow fever vaccine responses in identical twins.

The sequenced material came from PBMCs. Receptors were obtained from a woman aged 18-30 years in good health.

J is TRBJ2-6 and V is TRBV20-1; D not resolved. Trimming removed 0 bases at V and 0 bases at J, with 12 bases between. The germline V gene has CDR1 DFQATT and CDR2 SNEGSKA (reference sequence). CDR3 length: 17 amino acids. CDR3 in amino acids: CSARDRTTYSGANVLTF. The DNA of the CDR3 is TGCAGTGCTAGAGATCGAACGACTTACTCTGGGGCCAACGTCCTGACTTTC.

The rearrangement joins TRBV29-1 to TRBJ1-1; TRBD1 aligns across 8 bases. The CDR3 is made up of 11 amino acids. V lost 7 bases and J lost 7; bases outside the gene matches: 5. Germline V CDR1 and CDR2: SQVTM, ANQGSEA. CDR3 in amino acids: CSARQGIEAFF. As DNA, the CDR3 is TGCAGCGCTAGACAGGGGATTGAAGCTTTCTTT.

This clonotype was found a few times. This chain joins TRBV27 and TRBJ2-5, with TRBD2 matching over 9 bases. This CDR3 has 16 amino acids. Germline trimming cut 2 bases from V and 6 bases from J; bases unmatched to any gene: 10. CDR1 is MNHEY, CDR2 SMNVEV, per germline (reference sequence). The CDR3 DNA sequence: TGTGCCAGCAGTTTAAAAACCGTTAGCGGGAGTCAGACCCAGTACTTC. Translation gives CASSLKTVSGSQTQYF.

V usage is TRBV21-1 and J usage is TRBJ1-6; the listed D gene, TRBD1, was not tested against the DNA. TRBV21-1 constitutes a pseudogene. The CDR3 runs 17 residues. DNA for the CDR3: TGTGCTAGCCCCCCGGACGGAAAGAGCTCCTATAATTCACCCCTCCACTTT. This sequence encodes CASPPDGKSSYNSPLHF.

This clonotype was counted many times. This chain uses TRBV11-2 with TRBJ2-2; TRBD2 matches 9 bases. The CDR3 consists of 19 residues. The germline V gene has CDR1 SGHAT and CDR2 FQNNGV. V lost 0 bases to trimming and J lost 4 bases; unmatched junction nucleotides: 12. The CDR3 is CASSLDIMSSGDTTGELFF. The CDR3 coding sequence is TGTGCCAGCAGCTTAGATATTATGTCTAGCGGGGACACCACCGGGGAGCTGTTTTTT. Using reference TRBV11-2 and TRBJ2-2 for the parts outside the CDR3, the full variable domain is EAGVAQSPRYKIIEKRQSVAFWCNPISGHATLYWYQQILGQGPKLLIQFQNNGVVDDSQLPKDRFSAERLKGVDSTLKIQPAKLEDSAVYLCASSLDIMSSGDTTGELFFGEGSRLTVL.

This clonotype has ten or more counts. The chain couples TRBV4-3 to TRBJ2-2, with 9 nucleotides matching TRBD1. Germline CDR1 and CDR2: LGHNA and YSLEER. The length of the CDR3 is 15 residues. The V and J ends lost 4 bases and 7 bases, in that order; junction bases with no gene match: 7. The CDR3 is CASSLNGQGIGELFF. In DNA form, the CDR3 reads TGCGCCAGCAGCCTTAACGGACAGGGGATCGGGGAGCTGTTTTTT.

The chain links TRBV7-2 to TRBJ1-2; 12 bases fit TRBD1. Looked up from germline, CDR1 is SGHTA and CDR2 is FQGNSA. CDR3 length: 16 amino acids. V shed 5 bases, J shed 4 bases, and the junction held 8 bases outside the gene matches. The CDR3 region has the DNA TGTGCCAGCAGCAGCGGCACGGGACAGGGGGCCTATGGCTACACCTTC. Its protein is CASSSGTGQGAYGYTF.

This clonotype has just a few counts. The chain is built from TRBV27 and TRBJ2-7; 7 nucleotides line up with TRBD2. Germline-derived CDR1 and CDR2 are MNHEY and SMNVEV (reference sequence). CDR3 size: 14 residues. The V segment lost 7 bases and the J segment 5 bases; nucleotides outside the gene matches: 11. Here the CDR3 reads CASTQSGESDEQYF. The CDR3 DNA reads as TGTGCCAGCACCCAAAGCGGGGAGTCCGACGAGCAGTACTTC.

This chain joins TRBV10-3 and TRBJ2-5, with D perhaps being TRBD1 or TRBD2 (6 bases each). CDR1 is ENHRY and CDR2 is SYGVKD in the germline V gene. The CDR3 runs to 15 residues. The V end lost 6 bases, the J end lost 4 bases, and 18 bases lay between the germline ends. CDR3 in DNA: TGTGCCATCAGAGAGGACACCGGAGGGGGAGAGACCCAGTACTTC. It specifies CAIREDTGGGETQYF.

The genes are TRBV29-1 and TRBJ2-5, with D tentatively TRBD1 (6 bases). The CDR3 runs to 15 residues. CDR1 and CDR2 from the germline V gene are SQVTM and ANQGSEA. V was clipped by 4 bases and J by 5 bases, with 20 bases between them. CDR3 nucleotides: TGCAGCGTTGCCGCCAGGGGCCGGGACGACGAGACCCAGTACTTC. Its translation is CSVAARGRDDETQYF.

This rearrangement joins TRBV6-1 to TRBJ2-1; 16 nucleotides align to TRBD2. Trimming cost V 7 bases and J 13 bases; bases outside gene matches: 7. The V gene's germline CDR1 is MNHNS and CDR2 SASEGT. The CDR3 covers 14 residues. The CDR3 DNA reads TGTGCCAGCAACACCGGGACTAGCGGGGGGGTTCAGTTCTTC. It translates to CASNTGTSGGVQFF.

This rearrangement joins TRBV20-1 to TRBJ2-5; possible D gene TRBD2, 6 bases. Germline CDR1 is DFQATT and CDR2 is SNEGSKA (reference sequence). The CDR3 loop spans 13 amino acids. V lost 6 bases to trimming and J lost 7 bases, with 18 bases between them. The CDR3 DNA follows: TGCAGTGCCCGGCCGGGGCCCGGGGGGACCCAGTACTTC. Its translation is CSARPGPGGTQYF.

The V call is TRBV7-6, the J call TRBJ2-3; 11 bases agree with TRBD2. The junction had 8 bases not matched to a gene; V was cut back by 5 bases and J by 4 bases. CDR1 is SGHVS and CDR2 is FNYEAQ in the germline V gene. This CDR3 has 16 amino acids. CDR3 bases: TGTGCCAGCAGCGGACTAGCGGGCGGTCACGCAGATACGCAGTATTTT. Its protein is CASSGLAGGHADTQYF.

At least ten counts were recorded for this clonotype. The chain is built from TRBV5-1 and TRBJ1-6; possible D gene TRBD1, 5 bases. CDR1 and CDR2 (germline): SGHRS, YFSETQ. The CDR3 is made up of 15 amino acids. V lost 0 bases and J 7 bases, leaving 11 bases between the germline ends. CDR3 amino acids: CASSLDPGRNSPLHF. The CDR3 DNA reads as TGCGCCAGCAGCTTGGATCCAGGGAGGAATTCACCCCTCCACTTT. The full variable domain, rest sourced from reference TRBV5-1 and TRBJ1-6, is KAGVTQTPRYLIKTRGQQVTLSCSPISGHRSVSWYQQTPGQGLQFLFEYFSETQRNKGNFPGRFSGRQFSNSRSEMNVSTLELGDSALYLCASSLDPGRNSPLHFGNGTRLTVT.

This clonotype was counted a few times. The chain couples TRBV29-1 to TRBJ2-1; TRBD1 agrees at 12 bases. The germline gives CDR1 SQVTM, CDR2 ANQGSEA. After removal of 4 bases from V and 6 bases from J, the junction contained 4 bases not matched to a gene. CDR3 length equals 14 residues. The CDR3 bases are TGCAGCGTTGTGGGACAGGGGGCCTTCAATGAGCAGTTCTTC. Translating gives CSVVGQGAFNEQFF.

V is TRBV5-1 and J is TRBJ2-7; 10 bases map to TRBD1. CDR3 size: 14 residues. The V gene's germline CDR1 is SGHRS and CDR2 YFSETQ. The trim removed 4 bases at V and 3 bases at J, leaving 4 bases unmatched. CDR3 nucleotide sequence: TGCGCCAGCAGCAAGGGGACAGGGGTCTACGAGCAGTACTTC. Its protein product is CASSKGTGVYEQYF. Looking up the rest from reference TRBV5-1 and TRBJ2-7 gives the full variable domain: KAGVTQTPRYLIKTRGQQVTLSCSPISGHRSVSWYQQTPGQGLQFLFEYFSETQRNKGNFPGRFSGRQFSNSRSEMNVSTLELGDSALYLCASSKGTGVYEQYFGPGTRLTVT.

This clonotype was detected ten times or more. The chain joins TRBV4-3 to TRBJ2-3; 12 bases are shared with TRBD2. The ends lost 0 bases at V and 4 bases at J; junction bases unmatched: 2. The CDR3 is made up of 16 amino acids. Germline V CDR1 and CDR2: LGHNA, YSLEER. Here the CDR3 reads CASSQDLAGGPDTQYF. The CDR3 DNA follows: TGCGCCAGCAGCCAAGATCTAGCGGGAGGGCCAGATACGCAGTATTTT.